This entry lists 11 T cell receptor beta chains sequenced from one sample in a study of cytomegalovirus exposure and HLA in healthy donors. 13 Jbeta primers and 60 Vbeta primers were used for the PCR. Sequenced by immunoSEQ multiplex PCR; TCRdb stores in-frame clones only, minus some. This listing includes around 200,000 clones. Sequences were obtained from PBMCs. Receptor source: a girl aged 2-10 years in good health and CMV-seropositive.

This chain uses TRBV9 with TRBJ2-6, with D possibly being TRBD2 (5 bases). Germline V lookup: CDR1 SGDLS, CDR2 YYNGEE. Trimming removed 2 bases from V and 5 bases from J, with 8 bases in between. The CDR3 has 14 amino acids. The chain's CDR3 is CASSVEGRANVLTF. In DNA form, the CDR3 reads TGTGCCAGCAGCGTCGAGGGAAGGGCCAACGTCCTGACTTTC.

Turning to this clone: Mismatch with germline at one junction end may stem from a read error. V usage is TRBV7-3 and J usage is TRBJ1-1, with 7 nucleotides matching TRBD1. Per the germline V gene, CDR1 is SGHTA and CDR2 is FQGTGA. This CDR3 comprises 13 residues. The CDR3 loop is CTSSLDRDTEAFF. For the CDR3, the DNA is TGTACCAGCAGCTTAGACAGGGATACTGAAGCTTTCTTT.

The chain combines TRBV19 with TRBJ2-7; maybe TRBD2 (6 bases). Germline CDR1 reads LNHDA; CDR2 reads SQIVND (reference sequence). CDR3 length equals 12 residues. V was shortened by 3 bases and J by 5 bases, with 8 bases between the two germline ends. CDR3 coding DNA: TGTGCCAGTAGTATGGAGGGTAACGAGCAGTACTTC. Residues: CASSMEGNEQYF. Looking up the rest from reference TRBV19 and TRBJ2-7 gives the full variable domain: DGGITQSPKYLFRKEGQNVTLSCEQNLNHDAMYWYRQDPGQGLRLIYYSQIVNDFQKGDIAEGYSVSREKKESFPLTVTSAQKNPTAFYLCASSMEGNEQYFGPGTRLTVT.

The rearrangement links TRBV7-2 to TRBJ2-1; TRBD2 aligns across 10 bases. Germline assignment: CDR1 SGHTA and CDR2 FQGNSA. Losses at the gene ends were 4 bases for V and 9 bases for J; bases not matched to a gene: 12. This CDR3 has 16 amino acids. CDR3 amino acids: CASSSCLAGVCTEQFF. As DNA, the CDR3 is TGTGCCAGCAGCTCATGTCTAGCGGGAGTGTGTACTGAGCAGTTCTTC.

The chain links TRBV5-1 to TRBJ1-1; no reliable D call. Trimming left V 0 bases short and J 1 base short, with 13 bases between. The CDR3 covers 16 residues. Germline V gene data show CDR1 as SGHRS and CDR2 as YFSETQ. CDR3 amino acids: CASSLGWSAENTEAFF. The CDR3 DNA is TGCGCCAGCAGCTTGGGATGGTCGGCGGAGAACACTGAAGCTTTCTTT.

V and J are TRBV7-7 and TRBJ2-7; TRBD2 matches at 8 bases. V dropped 5 bases and J dropped 3; count of bases not matched to a gene: 3. The CDR3 extends over 13 amino acids. Germline V gene lookup returns CDR1 SSHAT and CDR2 FNYEAQ (reference sequence). The CDR3 is CASSIGRGYEQYF. The CDR3 nucleotides are TGTGCCAGCAGCATCGGGAGGGGCTACGAGCAGTACTTC.

The chain combines TRBV6-1 with TRBJ2-5, with D hard to call. The V end was cut by 6 bases, the J end by 0 bases, with 14 bases between. The CDR3 length is 15 residues. Germline V gives CDR1 MNHNS, CDR2 SASEGT. CDR3 loop: CASRPRWPYQETQYF. The CDR3, as DNA: TGTGCCAGCAGGCCCCGCTGGCCTTACCAAGAGACCCAGTACTTC.

V usage is TRBV28 and J usage is TRBJ2-1; 7 nucleotides match TRBD2. V was clipped by 6 bases and J by 2 bases; unmatched bases: 13. Germline CDR1 is MDHEN and CDR2 is SYDVKM. The CDR3 runs to 17 residues. The CDR3, as DNA: TGTGCCAGCAGCCACTCCCGGACTAGTCGGGCCTACAATGAGCAGTTCTTC. Its translation is CASSHSRTSRAYNEQFF.

This chain links TRBV5-6 with TRBJ2-5; D gene uncertain. Germline CDR1 is SGHDT and CDR2 is YYEEEE. The CDR3 extends over 13 amino acids. Trimming pared 3 bases from V and 5 bases from J, leaving 11 bases between. CDR3 sequence reads: CASSYYIAETQYF. In DNA, the CDR3 is TGTGCCAGCAGCTATTATATCGCGGAGACCCAGTACTTC. Full variable domain (outside the CDR3, taken from reference TRBV5-6 and TRBJ2-5): DAGVTQSPTHLIKTRGQQVTLRCSPKSGHDTVSWYQQALGQGPQFIFQYYEEEERQRGNFPDRFSGHQFPNYSSELNVNALLLGDSALYLCASSYYIAETQYFGPGTRLLVL.

J is TRBJ1-2 and V is TRBV5-7, with 7 bases aligning to TRBD1. TRBV5-7 is classed as an ORF, of uncertain function. Trimming at V came to 1 base and at J to 5 bases, leaving 5 bases not matched to a gene. The CDR3 has 14 residues. The CDR3 here is CASSLNRGRYGYTF. The CDR3 nucleotides are TGTGCCAGCAGCTTGAACAGGGGCAGGTATGGCTACACCTTC.

This sequence joins TRBV5-4 and TRBJ2-5; D perhaps matches TRBD1 (5 bases). The DNA end lines up better with TRBJ2-7; the J call may be wrong. Per the germline V gene, CDR1 is SGHNT and CDR2 is YYREEE (reference sequence). CDR3 length: 14 amino acids. As DNA, the CDR3 is TGTGCCAGCAGCCAGGGTTTAAGGGACTACGAGCAGTACTTC. Translating it yields CASSQGLRDYEQYF.